This T cell receptor (beta chain) was obtained from a study of early stage breast cancer tumors. Using immunoSEQ multiplex PCR, the repertoire was profiled, and TCRdb retains in-frame clones only, with some absent. The table shows roughly 60,000 clones, with about three quarters occurring only once. This clone was found once. CDR1 and CDR2 (germline): MGHRA, YSYEKL. V was trimmed by 0 bases and J by 5 bases, leaving 14 bases between them. This CDR3 contains 17 residues. The chain combines TRBV4-1 with TRBJ2-6; D uncertain. The sample comprised blood. The sequence derives from a person aged 30-39 years with breast cancer. Here the CDR3 reads CASSQDLRGVWANVLTF. The CDR3 DNA reads as TGCGCCAGCAGCCAAGATCTTAGAGGTGTGTGGGCCAACGTCCTGACTTTC.